The 7 T cell receptor beta chains reported below all come from one sample, sequenced in a study of identical twins. From the 5' RACE reads, TCRdb called clonotypes with MiXCR, one entry per CDR3 protein. The sample has around 570,000 distinct CDR3 sequences; approximately 9.6% are singletons. The sample was also linked to a second study, of yellow fever vaccine responses in identical twins.

Material: PBMCs. Receptor source: a woman younger than 30 in good health.

This clonotype appeared a few times. This chain joins TRBV9 and TRBJ1-5; D not certain. The V end lost 2 bases, the J end lost 6 bases, and 15 bases lay between the germline ends. Looked up from germline, CDR1 is SGDLS and CDR2 is YYNGEE. The CDR3 contains 15 residues. DNA for the CDR3: TGTGCCAGCAGCGTTCTCACTCGGGAGCGTCAGCCCCAGCATTTT. Amino acid sequence: CASSVLTRERQPQHF.

This clonotype showed up just a few times. The chain employs TRBV27 and TRBJ2-5; 8 positions match TRBD2. With 6 bases clipped from V and 2 bases from J, the junction kept 8 bases outside the gene matches. The CDR3 extends over 15 amino acids. Germline V gene lookup returns CDR1 MNHEY and CDR2 SMNVEV (reference sequence). The CDR3: CASSPNPSGQETQYF. The CDR3 DNA reads as TGTGCCAGCAGCCCTAACCCTAGCGGGCAAGAGACCCAGTACTTC.

This clonotype was counted at least ten times. The chain couples TRBV29-1 to TRBJ2-7; TRBD1 matches at 8 bases. The CDR3 totals 13 residues. Germline V gene lookup returns CDR1 SQVTM and CDR2 ANQGSEA. J was trimmed by 6 bases and V by 7 bases; bases with no gene match: 11. Written as DNA, the CDR3 is TGCAGCGCTTCCGGGACAGGCCTCCGCGAGCAGTACTTC. Encoded protein: CSASGTGLREQYF.

This clonotype was picked up a small number of times. This chain links TRBV12-3 or TRBV12-4 with TRBJ2-3, with TRBD1 matching 8 bases. The CDR3 sequence is 15 residues long. With V trimmed by 5 bases and J by 3 bases, 7 bases remained unmatched. CDR3 sequence reads: CASSRGRGLTDTQYF. For the CDR3, the DNA is TGTGCCAGCAGTCGTGGCAGGGGGCTAACAGATACGCAGTATTTT.

This clonotype was observed a handful of times. J is TRBJ2-3 and V is TRBV20-1, with 9 bases aligning to TRBD2. This CDR3 comprises 14 residues. Per the germline V gene, CDR1 is DFQATT and CDR2 is SNEGSKA (reference sequence). The J segment lost 2 bases and the V segment lost 5 bases, leaving 5 bases of the junction unmatched. CDR3 in amino acids: CSASKREATDTQYF. Written as DNA, the CDR3 is TGCAGTGCTTCAAAGCGGGAGGCCACAGATACGCAGTATTTT.

The sample holds many counts of this clonotype. The V call is TRBV5-1, the J call TRBJ2-7; TRBD1 aligns across 9 bases. V shed 4 bases and J 3 bases; nucleotides not matched to a gene: 11. Germline V gene lookup returns CDR1 SGHRS and CDR2 YFSETQ. The CDR3 is made up of 16 amino acids. CDR3 loop: CASSAAGTGSSYEQYF. The CDR3, as DNA: TGCGCCAGCAGCGCGGCTGGGACAGGGTCGAGCTACGAGCAGTACTTC.

This clonotype occurred a few times. This chain uses TRBV15 with TRBJ2-1; TRBD2 agrees at 8 bases. The CDR3 runs 15 residues. Trimming took 7 bases from V and 2 from J; bases not matched to a gene: 7. Germline values: CDR1 LNHNV, CDR2 YYDKDF (reference sequence). CDR3: CATMPGGGTYNEQFF. The DNA of the CDR3 is TGTGCCACCATGCCCGGCGGGGGGACCTACAATGAGCAGTTCTTC.